Listed here are 25 T cell receptor beta chains from one sample, sequenced in a study of shared clonotypes between healthy human individuals. Some clones are missing from TCRdb's copy, which holds only in-frame ones; the method was immunoSEQ multiplex PCR. This sample has 2 million to 3 million clones, with approximately 94% found just once. Sequencing used naive CD4+ T cells from PBMCs. As for subset: CD45RA+ positively selected. These receptor sequences come from a man younger than 35 in good health. Some clones in this sample may be carry-over from other donors' samples.

The gene calls are TRBV6-5 and TRBJ2-4; 8 nucleotides agree with TRBD1. CDR3 length: 15 residues. CDR1 and CDR2 (germline): MNHEY, SVGAGI. The trim removed 0 bases at V and 10 bases at J, leaving 8 bases unmatched. This chain's CDR3 is CASSYSTGASAIQYF. The CDR3 DNA reads as TGTGCCAGCAGTTACTCGACAGGGGCCTCGGCAATTCAGTACTTC.

This chain connects TRBV5-1 to TRBJ2-7; 8 nucleotides agree with TRBD1. The V segment lost 0 bases and the J segment 3 bases; nucleotides outside the gene matches: 14. CDR3 length equals 18 residues. CDR1 SGHRS and CDR2 YFSETQ come from the germline V gene. The CDR3 sequence: CASSLGPTRQGAVYEQYF. The CDR3 nucleotides are TGCGCCAGCAGCTTGGGCCCCACCAGGCAGGGGGCGGTCTACGAGCAGTACTTC.

The CDR3 spells CASSLGGRKAKNIQYF. DNA of the CDR3: TGTGCCAGCAGCTTAGGAGGGAGGAAAGCCAAAAACATTCAGTACTTC. This chain joins TRBV5-6 and TRBJ2-4; the D gene is possibly TRBD2 (6 bases). CDR3 length equals 16 residues. With 2 bases removed from V and 0 bases from J, the gap between germline ends came to 12 bases. The V gene's germline CDR1 is SGHDT and CDR2 YYEEEE.

This chain uses TRBV6-1 with TRBJ2-7, with D possibly matching TRBD1 (6 bases). The CDR3 is made up of 15 amino acids. Trimming cost V 1 base and J 9 bases, with 19 bases left between them. The germline V gene has CDR1 MNHNS and CDR2 SASEGT. This chain's CDR3 is CASSEVVGGGGAQYF. As DNA, the CDR3 is TGTGCCAGCAGTGAAGTGGTAGGGGGTGGTGGTGCGCAGTACTTC.

The rearrangement joins TRBV6-1 to TRBJ1-5; 7 nucleotides align to TRBD1. With 4 bases clipped from V and 5 bases from J, the junction kept 17 bases outside the gene matches. CDR1 is MNHNS, CDR2 SASEGT, per germline. This CDR3 spans 18 amino acids. The CDR3 sequence: CASSVEQTGILLDQPQHF. In nucleotides, the CDR3 is TGTGCCAGCAGTGTTGAGCAGACAGGGATATTGTTGGATCAGCCCCAGCATTTT.

For the CDR3, the DNA is TGCGCCAGCAGCTTAAACGCGGGGATCTCTGGAAACACCATATATTTT. The encoded protein is CASSLNAGISGNTIYF. J is TRBJ1-3 and V is TRBV5-1; D is uncertain. Germline CDR1 reads SGHRS; CDR2 reads YFSETQ. CDR3 length equals 16 residues. V dropped 2 bases and J dropped 0 bases, with 12 bases sitting between them. The full variable domain, with the rest looked up from reference TRBV5-1 and TRBJ1-3, is KAGVTQTPRYLIKTRGQQVTLSCSPISGHRSVSWYQQTPGQGLQFLFEYFSETQRNKGNFPGRFSGRQFSNSRSEMNVSTLELGDSALYLCASSLNAGISGNTIYFGEGSWLTVV.

This rearrangement joins TRBV2 to TRBJ1-2; D remains ambiguous. Germline V gene sequence: CDR1 SNHLY, CDR2 FYNNEI. V lost 3 bases, J lost 2 bases, and 10 bases lay in between. The CDR3 covers 14 residues. DNA of the CDR3: TGTGCCAGCAGTGATAAGTCGAGGAACTATGGCTACACCTTC. Translation: CASSDKSRNYGYTF.

The CDR3 reads CASSHRTTRDTQYF. The CDR3, as DNA: TGTGCCAGCAGTCATCGTACCACGAGAGATACGCAGTATTTT. The chain combines TRBV27 with TRBJ2-3; D is ambiguous. The CDR3 spans 14 residues. Germline V gene sequence: CDR1 MNHEY, CDR2 SMNVEV (reference sequence). V lost 5 bases, J lost 5 bases, and 14 bases lay in between.

V and J are TRBV6-1 and TRBJ1-4; tentatively, D is TRBD1 (6 bases). V was trimmed by 5 bases and J by 3 bases, leaving 13 bases between them. This CDR3 spans 15 amino acids. Germline V gives CDR1 MNHNS, CDR2 SASEGT. The CDR3 loop is CASSLQGFANEKLFF. DNA for the CDR3: TGTGCCAGCAGTTTACAGGGTTTTGCTAATGAAAAACTGTTTTTT.

This rearrangement joins TRBV5-6 to TRBJ2-6; D gene unclear. Per germline, CDR1 SGHDT and CDR2 YYEEEE. Trimming removed 6 bases from V and 0 bases from J, with 19 bases in between. The CDR3 runs 18 residues. CDR3 in DNA: TGTGCCAGCACCCTTGGACCGGGCAGACGCTCTGGGGCCAACGTCCTGACTTTC. It yields the protein CASTLGPGRRSGANVLTF.

The V gene is TRBV18, the J gene TRBJ2-3, with 9 bases aligning to TRBD1. Germline lookup yields CDR1 KGHSH and CDR2 LQKENI. The trim removed 4 bases at V and 11 bases at J, leaving 13 bases unmatched. The CDR3 runs to 15 residues. CDR3 nucleotides: TGTGCCAGCTCACTATCCCGGGACAGGGTGGCAGAGCAGTATTTT. Translating gives CASSLSRDRVAEQYF.

V gene TRBV11-3 combines with J gene TRBJ2-7; possibly TRBD1 for D (5 bases). Germline V lookup: CDR1 SGHNT, CDR2 YENEEA. V lost 1 base and J lost 5, with 18 bases in between. CDR3 length equals 16 residues. The CDR3 is CASSLGWGPSGDEQYF. CDR3 nucleotide sequence: TGTGCCAGCAGCTTAGGTTGGGGCCCATCCGGCGACGAGCAGTACTTC.

This sequence joins TRBV15 and TRBJ1-2; D is perhaps TRBD1 (6 bases). Trimming stripped 0 bases from V and 6 bases from J, with 11 bases between. Germline CDR1 reads LNHNV; CDR2 reads YYDKDF (reference sequence). The CDR3 is 14 residues long. This CDR3 is CATSRDVGADGYTF. The CDR3 coding sequence is TGTGCCACCAGCAGAGATGTGGGGGCAGATGGCTACACCTTC.

The V call is TRBV5-1, the J call TRBJ2-2; D not resolved. Germline assignment: CDR1 SGHRS and CDR2 YFSETQ. The CDR3 loop spans 15 amino acids. V lost 6 bases to trimming and J lost 4 bases, with 16 bases between them. In DNA, the CDR3 is TGCGCCAGCACCCTTGCAGGTGTGGGCACCGGGGAGCTGTTTTTT. Its protein is CASTLAGVGTGELFF.

Turning to this clone: Other DNA variants within this sample encode the same CDR3. The chain carries TRBV5-1 and TRBJ2-5, with TRBD1 identical over 9 bases. Trimming took 4 bases from V and 5 from J; bases not matched to a gene: 6. Per the germline V gene, CDR1 is SGHRS and CDR2 is YFSETQ. The CDR3 consists of 14 residues. The CDR3 nucleotides are TGCGCCAGCAGCCCGGACAGGGGTGGGGAGACCCAGTACTTC. Residues: CASSPDRGGETQYF.

In DNA form, the CDR3 reads TGTGCCAGCAGAGGACAGGTCGACTATGGCTACACCTTC. As protein: CASRGQVDYGYTF. V gene TRBV25-1 combines with J gene TRBJ1-2; TRBD1 agrees at 7 bases. V lost 6 bases, J lost 3 bases, and 4 bases stayed unmatched. Germline V gives CDR1 MGHDK, CDR2 SYGVNS. The CDR3 is 13 residues long.

The chain combines TRBV11-2 with TRBJ2-7; the D gene is possibly TRBD1 (6 bases). V shed 5 bases and J shed 1 base, with 9 bases lying between them. The CDR3 extends over 13 amino acids. CDR1 is SGHAT, CDR2 FQNNGV, per germline. The CDR3 sequence: CASSRRGSYEQYF. In nucleotides, the CDR3 is TGTGCCAGCAGCCGCAGGGGTTCCTACGAGCAGTACTTC.

V and J are TRBV15 and TRBJ2-1; D is uncertain. Trimming stripped 0 bases from V and 9 bases from J, with 12 bases between. The CDR3 loop spans 14 amino acids. Germline CDR1 reads LNHNV; CDR2 reads YYDKDF (reference sequence). CDR3 residues: CATSRDSAGREQFF. The CDR3 DNA sequence: TGTGCCACCAGCAGAGATTCGGCAGGCCGTGAGCAGTTCTTC.

Regarding this clone: Other nucleotide sequences in the sample specify the same CDR3. CDR3 sequence (DNA): TGTGCCACCAGCAGAGGCAGTTCCTACGAGCAGTACTTC. Its translation: CATSRGSSYEQYF. This chain links TRBV15 with TRBJ2-7; D is unresolved. CDR1 and CDR2 from the germline V gene are LNHNV and YYDKDF (reference sequence). The V and J ends lost 1 base and 1 base respectively, with 5 bases between them. The CDR3 is 13 residues long.

Turning to this clone: At one boundary the junction diverges from the germline segment, which might be a read error. The V and J genes are TRBV2 and TRBJ1-1; 7 positions match TRBD1. Germline lookup yields CDR1 SNHLY and CDR2 FYNNEI. This CDR3 region has 14 residues. CDR3 coding DNA: TGTGCCAGCAGGGGCTCGAAGGGGGCTGGTTACGCACCTTTT. Its translation: CASRGSKGAGYAPF. The full variable domain, completed using reference TRBV2 and TRBJ1-1, is EPEVTQTPSHQVTQMGQEVILRCVPISNHLYFYWYRQILGQKVEFLVSFYNNEISEKSEIFDDQFSVERPDGSNFTLKIRSTKLEDSAMYFCASRGSKGAGYAPFGQGTRLTVV.

This chain uses TRBV30 with TRBJ2-1; D not certain. Germline assignment: CDR1 GTSNPN and CDR2 SVGIG (reference sequence). The CDR3 is 14 amino acids. V lost 3 bases, J lost 5 bases, and 14 bases lay in between. This CDR3 is CAWRLPGGHNEQFF. For the CDR3, the DNA is TGTGCCTGGAGGCTGCCGGGTGGGCACAATGAGCAGTTCTTC.

This chain links TRBV29-1 with TRBJ1-2; D may be TRBD1 (6 bases). The germline gives CDR1 SQVTM, CDR2 ANQGSEA. The CDR3 spans 11 residues. The ends were cut back, 6 bases at V and 8 bases at J, with 13 bases in the middle. The CDR3 nucleotides are TGCAGCGTGGGAGCAGGGGTCGGCTACACCTTC. It translates to CSVGAGVGYTF.

The J gene is TRBJ2-7, the V gene TRBV6-5, with 9 bases that match TRBD1. The CDR3 extends over 14 amino acids. The trim removed 7 bases at V and 1 base at J, leaving 5 bases unmatched. Germline V CDR1 and CDR2: MNHEY, SVGAGI. Here the CDR3 DNA reads TGTGCCAGCACCTTCGGACAGGGGTCCTACGAGCAGTACTTC. Translation gives CASTFGQGSYEQYF.

This chain uses TRBV6-5 with TRBJ2-7; D is perhaps TRBD2 (5 bases). This CDR3 spans 15 amino acids. Trimming shortened V by 3 bases and J by 2 bases, and 14 bases separated the two germline ends. Germline V CDR1 and CDR2: MNHEY, SVGAGI. CDR3 loop: CASSYMVGDPYEQYF. CDR3 nucleotide sequence: TGTGCCAGCAGTTATATGGTGGGAGACCCCTACGAGCAGTACTTC.

CDR3 nucleotide sequence: TGTGCCAGCAGACCGACGGATAGCTCCTACAATGAGCAGTTCTTC. Translation: CASRPTDSSYNEQFF. The chain carries TRBV28 and TRBJ2-1, with unresolved D. V shed 6 bases and J shed 0 bases, with 12 bases lying between them. The CDR3 extends over 15 amino acids. Looked up from germline, CDR1 is MDHEN and CDR2 is SYDVKM.